This T cell receptor beta chain was identified during a study of T-cell memory formation after mild COVID-19. Each CDR3 protein is one row after TCRdb ran MiXCR on the 5' RACE reads. The table records about 320,000 distinct CDR3 sequences, roughly an eighth of them present only once. Broader study findings: Mainly in CM and EM were contracting CD4+ clones; CD8+ were in EMRA. Some clones that responded turned up in pre-infection memory, which suggests that cross-reactive memory joined in.

This clonotype was detected only a few times. As yet, its antigen is unknown. This TCR derives from a man younger than 35 who had mild COVID-19 (a few samples of this study predate the infection). Cell type and time point are not known. What was sequenced was PBMCs or a T cell subset sorted from them (not recorded which).

The CDR3 spells CASNPAGGPAFF. The CDR3 region has the DNA TGTGCCAGCAATCCAGCGGGGGGGCCTGCGTTCTTC. The rearrangement links TRBV7-2 to TRBJ2-1; 10 positions match TRBD2. The CDR3 consists of 12 residues. Trimming removed 7 bases from V and 15 bases from J; junction bases left unmatched: 9. CDR1 and CDR2 from the germline V gene are SGHTA and FQGNSA.